This T cell receptor (beta chain) was sequenced during a study of shared T cell receptors in the human thymus. The table lists this clone with a count of one. The length of the CDR3 is 14 residues. After removal of 5 bases from V and 6 bases from J, the junction contained 10 bases not matched to a gene. Germline loops: CDR1 MDHEN, CDR2 SYDVKM. Clones were read by immunoSEQ multiplex PCR, and TCRdb kept only the in-frame ones, dropping some. This repertoire shows about 400,000 clones, 85% to 95% found once; its top ten account for roughly 0.021%. Sequenced material: thymocytes. The receptor was isolated from a human donor. V usage is TRBV28 and J usage is TRBJ2-7; TRBD1 matches 7 bases. The CDR3 DNA reads TGTGCCAGCAGTCCAACGGGACAGATGCTCGAGCAGTACTTC. This sequence encodes CASSPTGQMLEQYF.